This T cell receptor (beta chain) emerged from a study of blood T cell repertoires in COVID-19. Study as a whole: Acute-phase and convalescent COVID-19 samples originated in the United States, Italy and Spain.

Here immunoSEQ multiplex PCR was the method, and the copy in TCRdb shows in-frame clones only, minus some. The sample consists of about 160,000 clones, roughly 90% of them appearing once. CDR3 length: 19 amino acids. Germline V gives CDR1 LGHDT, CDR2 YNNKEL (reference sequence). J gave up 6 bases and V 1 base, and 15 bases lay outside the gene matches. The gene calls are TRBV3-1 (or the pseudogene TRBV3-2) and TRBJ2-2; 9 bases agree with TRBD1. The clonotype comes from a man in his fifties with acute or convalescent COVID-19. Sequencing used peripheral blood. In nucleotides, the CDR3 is TGTGCCAGCAGCCAAGCTTCCACTTCTCGGGACAGGGTCCCCGGGGAGCTGTTTTTT. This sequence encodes CASSQASTSRDRVPGELFF.